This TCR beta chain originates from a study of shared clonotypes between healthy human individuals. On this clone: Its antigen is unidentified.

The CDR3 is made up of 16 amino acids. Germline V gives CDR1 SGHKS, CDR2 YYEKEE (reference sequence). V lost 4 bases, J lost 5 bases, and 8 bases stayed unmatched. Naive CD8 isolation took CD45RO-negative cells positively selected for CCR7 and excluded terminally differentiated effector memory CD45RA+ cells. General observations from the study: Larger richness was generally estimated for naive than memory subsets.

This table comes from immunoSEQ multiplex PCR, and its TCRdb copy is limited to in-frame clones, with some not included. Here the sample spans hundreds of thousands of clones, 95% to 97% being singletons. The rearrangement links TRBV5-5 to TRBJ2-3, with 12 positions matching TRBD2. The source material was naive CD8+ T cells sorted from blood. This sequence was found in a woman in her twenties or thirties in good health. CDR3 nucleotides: TGTGCCAGCAGCGTCCTAGCGGGAGGGCGCGGAGATACGCAGTATTTT. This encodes CASSVLAGGRGDTQYF. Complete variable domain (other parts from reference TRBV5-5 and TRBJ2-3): DAGVTQSPTHLIKTRGQQVTLRCSPISGHKSVSWYQQVLGQGPQFIFQYYEKEERGRGNFPDRFSARQFPNYSSELNVNALLLGDSALYLCASSVLAGGRGDTQYFGPGTRLTVL.